This T cell receptor (beta chain) was identified during a study of blood T cells in healthy people across ages (dated by TCRdb to about 2015). For context, the study as a whole: In model experiments, template switching captured about one uniquely barcoded TCR beta cDNA molecule for every two T cells. The study measured age-related changes in TCR beta repertoire diversity using deep sequencing normalized with unique cDNA molecular identifiers. The donors were split into four age groups: young (average about 16 years), middle-aged (39), aged (about 56) and long-lived (roughly 77). The study analyzed two additional independent replicas of 1 million unique cDNA reads from the same blood draw for two donors, one aged 18 to 30 and one aged 80 or older. What the work shows at the level of the full study, not this receptor alone: There was a strong correlation between observed TCR beta diversity and the percentage of naive T cells measured by flow cytometry. As age increased, observed TCR beta diversity per million T cells dropped in a roughly linear way, and a significant reduction was already evident by age 40. Compared with the aged group, the long-lived group had more naive CD4+ T cells, fewer expanded clones and increased TCR diversity, a pattern suggesting age selection. Since profiling was done on bulk unsorted PBMCs, naive and antigen-experienced compartments could not be conclusively compared. Total diversity estimates from one million sequenced T cells were considered lower bounds and underestimates. Because donor CMV infection status was unknown, age-related changes in expanded clonotypes were potentially confounded.

The roughly 39 donors, aged roughly 6 to 90 years, were systemically healthy Caucasian individuals from Russia. About 9.6 milliliters of peripheral blood were collected from each donor into EDTA-treated Vacutainer tubes. Ficoll-Paque density-gradient centrifugation was used to isolate PBMCs, with at least 6 million obtained per sample. Total RNA, at least 6 micrograms per sample, was extracted from PBMCs with Trizol reagent. The percentages of naive CD45RAhigh/CD27high T cells were determined by flow cytometry on a PBMC aliquot from every donor. Between the V and J ends, shortened by 4 bases and 2 bases respectively, the junction contains 19 bases. The CDR3 starts with the cysteine, ends with the phenylalanine, and has 17 residues. CDR3 DNA only is kept here, 51 bases in frame from base 1. According to the germline V gene, CDR1 reads MGHRA and CDR2 reads YSYEKL. On this clonotype: There is no known antigen for this receptor. Base quality data are lacking; no much larger clone is found one base away.

The library came from 5' RACE. Sequencing was carried out with an Illumina HiSeq 2500. The second PCR ran for about 6 to 12 cycles and used a J-beta primer mix along with a sample-barcoded 5' primer. A template-switch 5' adaptor carrying 12 random nucleotides introduced a unique molecular identifier onto each TCR beta cDNA molecule. Each sample yielded at least 3 million CDR3-containing paired-end reads. All of the RNA was converted into first-strand cDNA using the Mint cDNA synthesis kit, with a TRBC-specific oligonucleotide serving as the primer. Following uracil-DNA glycosylase treatment, a first 18-cycle PCR with universal primers M1SS and BC2_uni_R was performed on all cDNA. The published analysis was carried out like this. Each sample was normalized by randomly selecting 1 million high-quality reads, each carrying a distinct molecular identifier. Reads with shared molecular identifiers were discarded instead of being binned into consensus sequences. MiTCR, run with a Q25 quality threshold and the strictest error-elimination algorithm, handled CDR3 identification, clonotype clustering and error correction. A nonparametric unseen species model with Euler transformation was used to estimate lower-bound total TCR beta diversity. TCRdb ran its own pipeline on the public reads, namely fastp trimming at Q25 and MiXCR clone calling, and kept in-frame beta chains. Rows matching on CDR3 protein sequence are summarized as one entry with the most common DNA and genes. Clone size and V and J calls follow TCRdb, not the original study. The sample records 700,000 to 900,000 distinct CDR3 sequences, 20% to 30% of which are singletons. Together, the top ten hold over 2.5% of the sample.

These data were likewise used in another study, on T cells of mothers and their children. Reported in the second study: Nine systemically healthy Caucasian individuals, comprising three mothers and their six children, were included as donors. cDNA synthesis used all of the extracted RNA, with around 1.6 ug of RNA in each 15 ul reaction. In the second PCR, sample barcodes and 2-4 random nucleotides were introduced via the M1S primer. Over 8 million TCR beta CDR3 reads came from each mother, compared with around 3 million reads from each child. Thymic selection shapes the output of TCR recombination in a similar way in related and unrelated pairs, and inherited differences have a minor effect. Normalized repertoire overlap was always slightly but never significantly higher in related than unrelated mother-child pairs. With a sensitivity of approximately 92 clones per million clonotypes, no persistent microchimeric T cell clones were detected. In the study, deep NGS was used to compare the TCR beta repertoires of mothers and children, and features distinguishing related mother-child pairs from unrelated individuals were sought. The mean age was roughly 44 +/- 4 years for the mothers and approximately 11 +/- 4 years for the children. After adapters were ligated using NEBNext reagents, the libraries underwent 100+100 nt paired-end sequencing on an Illumina HiSeq 2000. Mother and child libraries were prepared a month apart and sequenced in separate runs to prevent cross-contamination. For each donor, between about 450,000 and 2,300,000 distinct TCR beta clonotypes were identified. Naive TCR beta clonotypes were estimated from low-frequency clonotypes matched to each donor's FACS-determined naive share, without sorting.

The chain employs TRBV4-1 and TRBJ2-3; no D gene is confidently identified. The sample comprised blood. The clonotype originates from a boy under 18 in good health. CDR3 reads: CASSLSRDPEHTDTQYF. The sequence in DNA is TGCGCCAGCAGCCTAAGCCGCGACCCGGAGCACACAGATACGCAGTATTTT.